A single TCR beta chain is shown here with its context. The sample is drawn from a study of cytomegalovirus exposure and HLA in healthy donors. Study-wide background: The Caucasian-associated ancestry cluster held around four fifths of around 380 genotyped donors.

The V gene's germline CDR1 is MNHNS and CDR2 SASEGT. The CDR3 extends over 18 amino acids. V lost 2 bases and J lost 4; bases outside the gene matches: 10. In the PCR, 60 Vbeta and 13 Jbeta primers were used. Generated by immunoSEQ multiplex PCR, the TCRdb table keeps only in-frame clones and is missing some. Of under 200,000 clones listed, about four fifths are singletons. The sample taken for sequencing was PBMCs. The TCR originated in a woman aged 30 to 39 in good health and CMV-seropositive. V gene TRBV6-1 combines with J gene TRBJ2-3; 12 positions match TRBD2. CDR3 nucleotides: TGTGCCAGCAGTGAACGCCTAGCGGGAGGGCCGCACGCAGATACGCAGTATTTT. Translated: CASSERLAGGPHADTQYF.